A single sample is the source of the 19 T cell receptor beta chains below, sequenced in a study of blood T cells in healthy people across ages. The use of a sample-barcoded 5' primer and a J-beta primer mix characterized a second PCR of roughly 6 to 11 cycles. TCRdb re-derived calls from the 5' RACE reads in MiXCR, one entry per CDR3 protein. The table includes 1.5 million to 2 million distinct CDR3 sequences, around 48% detected once. The specimen was blood. All receptors come from a woman between 35 and 50 years old in good health.

This clonotype was counted only a few times. The rearrangement links TRBV7-2 to TRBJ2-3; weak D call: TRBD1 (6 bases). Per germline, CDR1 SGHTA and CDR2 FQGNSA. The V and J ends lost 5 bases and 4 bases respectively, with 16 bases between them. The CDR3 contains 15 residues. The CDR3 region has the DNA TGTGCCAGCAGCCTAGAGGGCAGGGGAGCAGATACGCAGTATTTT. As protein: CASSLEGRGADTQYF.

The chain couples TRBV12-3 or TRBV12-4 to TRBJ2-1, with unresolved D. The V end was cut by 10 bases, the J end by 0 bases, with 13 bases between. The CDR3 has 14 residues. Here the CDR3 DNA reads TGTGCCACTGGGCCGGCTAGCTCCTACAATGAGCAGTTCTTC. It encodes CATGPASSYNEQFF.

This clonotype appeared a few times. CDR3 region: CASSENQETQYF. The CDR3 DNA follows: TGCGCCAGCAGCGAGAACCAAGAGACCCAGTACTTC. The chain has TRBV5-1 and TRBJ2-5; D is ambiguous. CDR1 is SGHRS and CDR2 is YFSETQ in the germline V gene. The CDR3 is 12 amino acids. Trimming pared 4 bases from V and 0 bases from J, leaving 4 bases between.

V gene TRBV12-3 or TRBV12-4 combines with J gene TRBJ1-5, with TRBD1 identical over 12 bases. Trimming at V came to 5 bases and at J to 6 bases, leaving 11 bases not matched to a gene. CDR3 size: 17 residues. The CDR3 DNA follows: TGTGCCAGCAGTGGACCGGAGGGACAGGGGGCCGGTCAGCCCCAGCATTTT. Amino acids: CASSGPEGQGAGQPQHF.

The sample holds a few counts of this clonotype. The chain couples TRBV10-3 to TRBJ2-3; 14 bases agree with TRBD2. CDR3 length: 15 amino acids. V lost 10 bases, J lost 2 bases, and 5 bases stayed unmatched. The germline CDR1 and CDR2 sequences are ENHRY and SYGVKD. CDR3 DNA: TGTGCCAGCCGACTAGCGGGGGGGCCCACAGATACGCAGTATTTT. It translates to CASRLAGGPTDTQYF.

The rearrangement uses TRBV7-9 and TRBJ2-1; no clear D. Trimming stripped 2 bases from V and 5 bases from J, with 10 bases between. The CDR3 consists of 14 residues. The germline V gene has CDR1 SEHNR and CDR2 FQNEAQ (reference sequence). CDR3 sequence reads: CASSLTEMNNEQFF. The CDR3 nucleotides read TGTGCCAGCAGCTTAACAGAAATGAACAATGAGCAGTTCTTC.

The chain couples TRBV12-3 or TRBV12-4 to TRBJ2-5, with 8 bases fitting TRBD1. The CDR3 is 17 residues long. V gave up 4 bases and J gave up 4 bases; unmatched junction bases: 14. CDR3 in DNA: TGTGCCAGCAGTTCCGACAGGGGTGACCCTTGGGGAGAGACCCAGTACTTC. Translating gives CASSSDRGDPWGETQYF.

The rearrangement links TRBV6-2 or TRBV6-3 to TRBJ2-1; no firm D call. The ends were cut back, 3 bases at V and 2 bases at J, with 8 bases in the middle. Germline V lookup: CDR1 MNHEY, CDR2 SVGEGT. This CDR3 has 14 residues. Here the CDR3 DNA reads TGTGCCAGCAGTTATCTTAACCCCTACAATGAGCAGTTCTTC. The encoded protein is CASSYLNPYNEQFF.

This clonotype was picked up a small number of times. Written as DNA, the CDR3 is TGTGCCAGCAGCCATAGCCCTGACAGGGGGTTCGCCAAAAACATTCAGTACTTC. It specifies CASSHSPDRGFAKNIQYF. The chain carries TRBV7-9 and TRBJ2-4; 9 nucleotides match TRBD1. V dropped 5 bases and J dropped 1; count of bases not matched to a gene: 12. This CDR3 comprises 18 residues. Germline V CDR1 and CDR2: SEHNR, FQNEAQ (reference sequence).

Concerning this clonotype itself: One end of the junction is discordant with germline, which a read error may explain. The gene calls are TRBV7-6 and TRBJ2-5, with 8 nucleotides matching TRBD2. The germline V gene encodes CDR1 SGHVS and CDR2 FNYEAQ. CDR3 length: 17 residues. CDR3 sequence reads: CASSLAPSSGDEETRYF. The CDR3 region has the DNA TGTGCCAGCAGCTTAGCACCCAGTAGCGGGGACGAAGAGACCCGGTACTTC. Using reference TRBV7-6 and TRBJ2-5 for the parts outside the CDR3, the full variable domain is GAGVSQSPRYKVTKRGQDVALRCDPISGHVSLYWYRQALGQGPEFLTYFNYEAQQDKSGLPNDRFSAERPEGSISTLTIQRTEQRDSAMYRCASSLAPSSGDEETRYFGPGTRLLVL.

This clonotype was counted a few times. The chain joins TRBV11-2 to TRBJ2-1, with D tentatively TRBD1 or TRBD2 (5 bases each). The V gene lost 0 bases and the J gene lost 7 bases, with 13 bases spanning the gap. Germline V gene lookup returns CDR1 SGHAT and CDR2 FQNNGV. The CDR3 runs to 15 residues. This chain's CDR3 is CASSLDSLGGNEQFF. The CDR3 DNA reads TGTGCCAGCAGCTTAGATTCGCTTGGGGGTAATGAGCAGTTCTTC.

The J gene is TRBJ1-1, the V gene TRBV12-3 or TRBV12-4; 8 bases align to TRBD1. V shed 6 bases and J 7 bases; nucleotides not matched to a gene: 10. This CDR3 has 14 residues. The CDR3: CASRPGQGINEAFF. The CDR3 bases are TGTGCCAGCAGGCCAGGACAGGGCATAAATGAAGCTTTCTTT.

This clonotype has more than one count but fewer than ten. The rearrangement links TRBV20-1 to TRBJ2-1; the match to TRBD1 covers 9 bases. The CDR3 loop spans 15 amino acids. With 2 bases clipped from V and 4 bases from J, the junction kept 6 bases outside the gene matches. Germline V CDR1 and CDR2: DFQATT, SNEGSKA (reference sequence). The CDR3 DNA reads TGCAGTGCTAGACCGGACAGGGGCGGGTACAATGAGCAGTTCTTC. The encoded protein is CSARPDRGGYNEQFF.

The CDR3 reads CSVRGVAGGPANEQYF. CDR3 sequence (DNA): TGCAGCGTCAGAGGTGTAGCGGGGGGGCCGGCCAATGAGCAGTACTTC. This chain links TRBV29-1 with TRBJ2-7, with TRBD2 identical over 11 bases. CDR1 SQVTM and CDR2 ANQGSEA come from the germline V gene. The CDR3 contains 16 residues. The ends lost 6 bases at V and 7 bases at J; junction bases unmatched: 17.

This rearrangement joins TRBV20-1 to TRBJ1-5, with 11 bases fitting TRBD1. CDR1 and CDR2 (germline): DFQATT, SNEGSKA (reference sequence). This CDR3 contains 16 residues. V lost 0 bases to trimming and J lost 3 bases; unmatched junction nucleotides: 4. As DNA, the CDR3 is TGCAGTGCTAGAGATTTCGGACAGGGGGCCAATCAGCCCCAGCATTTT. Translating it yields CSARDFGQGANQPQHF.

Only a few counts were recorded for this clonotype. CDR3 sequence: CASSPASSRQETQYF. In DNA form, the CDR3 reads TGTGCCAGCAGTCCAGCTTCTTCCCGGCAAGAGACCCAGTACTTC. The genes are TRBV12-3 or TRBV12-4 and TRBJ2-5, with D hard to call. V was pared by 5 bases and J by 2 bases, with 15 bases between. The CDR3 runs 15 residues.

V usage is TRBV7-9 and J usage is TRBJ1-1; D gene unclear. The CDR3 sequence is 15 residues long. Per the germline V gene, CDR1 is SEHNR and CDR2 is FQNEAQ (reference sequence). V was pared by 4 bases and J by 4 bases, with 16 bases between. Written as DNA, the CDR3 is TGTGCCAGCAGCTCCCGTAAGGGAAGACTCACTGAAGCTTTCTTT. Translating it yields CASSSRKGRLTEAFF.

Only a few counts were recorded for this clonotype. V gene TRBV5-6 combines with J gene TRBJ2-5; 8 nucleotides line up with TRBD2. Germline loops: CDR1 SGHDT, CDR2 YYEEEE. V trimming: 0 bases; J trimming: 5 bases; junction bases outside the gene matches: 9. This CDR3 has 16 residues. The DNA for the CDR3 is TGTGCCAGCAGCTTGGTCCAGCGGGGGAGGAGGGAGACCCAGTACTTC. Protein product: CASSLVQRGRRETQYF.

V usage is TRBV12-3 or TRBV12-4 and J usage is TRBJ1-1, with D maybe TRBD1 (5 bases). The CDR3 length is 15 residues. V lost 6 bases and J lost 0, with 14 bases in between. CDR3 protein: CASRPRAGMNTEAFF. The CDR3 DNA follows: TGTGCCAGCAGACCGAGGGCAGGGATGAACACTGAAGCTTTCTTT.